What follows are 23 T cell receptor beta chains derived from one specimen sequenced in a study of regulatory T cells in long-lasting Graves disease. Relying on iRepertoire HTBI primers and Arm-PCR of CDR3 regions, the team built TCR beta libraries. MiXCR, applied by TCRdb to the multiplex PCR reads, yields one record per CDR3 protein. The table includes about 420,000 distinct CDR3 sequences, over 15% detected once. Stated time point: newly diagnosed GD, antithyroid drugs for less than 3 months. The TCR library was made from RNA extracted from PBMCs. These same data were also listed under a study on T cells in Graves' hyperthyroidism and ophthalmopathy.

Sequenced here: peripheral blood mononuclear cells (PBMCs), sampled at new diagnosis, from a patient treated with antithyroid drugs. These receptor sequences come from a woman aged 18-29 years with Graves disease.

This clonotype was detected many times. This rearrangement joins TRBV3-1 to TRBJ2-1, with D perhaps TRBD2 (5 bases). This CDR3 comprises 14 residues. Per germline, CDR1 LGHDT and CDR2 YNNKEL (reference sequence). Trimming shortened V by 5 bases and J by 0 bases, and 8 bases separated the two germline ends. This chain's CDR3 is CASSSGYSYNEQFF. CDR3 DNA: TGTGCCAGCAGCTCGGGGTACTCCTACAATGAGCAGTTCTTC.

This chain uses TRBV20-1 with TRBJ2-7; TRBD2 matches at 8 bases. Germline CDR1 and CDR2: DFQATT and SNEGSKA (reference sequence). Losses at the gene ends were 1 base for V and 7 bases for J; bases not matched to a gene: 12. CDR3 length: 15 residues. The CDR3 loop reads CSARGYPGLGEEQYF. The CDR3 DNA sequence: TGCAGTGCTAGAGGTTATCCGGGACTAGGGGAGGAGCAGTACTTC.

This clonotype has a count of ten or more. V gene TRBV28 combines with J gene TRBJ2-1, with D possibly matching TRBD1 (6 bases). Trimming shortened V by 3 bases and J by 10 bases, and 10 bases separated the two germline ends. The CDR3 spans 12 residues. CDR1 and CDR2 (germline): MDHEN, SYDVKM. CDR3 protein: CASSLGAREQFF. CDR3 DNA: TGTGCCAGCAGTTTGGGGGCGAGGGAGCAGTTCTTC. Variable domain in full (rest from reference TRBV28 and TRBJ2-1): DVKVTQSSRYLVKRTGEKVFLECVQDMDHENMFWYRQDPGLGLRLIYFSYDVKMKEKGDIPEGYSVSREKKERFSLILESASTNQTSMYLCASSLGAREQFFGPGTRLTVL.

The rearrangement uses TRBV29-1 and TRBJ1-5, with 8 bases identical to TRBD1. CDR1 is SQVTM and CDR2 is ANQGSEA in the germline V gene. Trimming at V came to 6 bases and at J to 1 base, leaving 5 bases not matched to a gene. CDR3 size: 14 residues. The CDR3 spells CSVWDRRSNQPQHF. The CDR3 DNA is TGCAGCGTATGGGACAGGCGGAGCAATCAGCCCCAGCATTTT.

This clonotype was detected ten times or more. J is TRBJ2-2 and V is TRBV6-5; D possibly corresponds to TRBD1 (6 bases). The CDR3 extends over 15 amino acids. Germline values: CDR1 MNHEY, CDR2 SVGAGI. Trimming cost V 4 bases and J 4 bases, with 13 bases left between them. The CDR3 DNA is TGTGCCAGCAGTTTACAGGGAGCGGTCACCGGGGAGCTGTTTTTT. Protein product: CASSLQGAVTGELFF.

This clonotype showed up many times. CDR3 nucleotide sequence: TGTGCCAGCAGCTTAGAACCCATCTCCTACAATGAGCAGTTCTTC. This sequence encodes CASSLEPISYNEQFF. The chain uses TRBV7-9 and TRBJ2-1; the D is unclear. Germline V gene sequence: CDR1 SEHNR, CDR2 FQNEAQ (reference sequence). The CDR3 runs to 15 residues. V dropped 1 base and J dropped 0 bases, with 7 bases sitting between them.

This clonotype was recorded at least ten times. The CDR3 is CASSLAAGGNNEQFF. CDR3 sequence (DNA): TGTGCCAGCAGCCTCGCCGCGGGAGGCAACAATGAGCAGTTCTTC. The chain recombines TRBV7-6 with TRBJ2-1; the match to TRBD2 covers 8 bases. The CDR3 is 15 residues long. CDR1 and CDR2 from the germline V gene are SGHVS and FNYEAQ. Germline trimming cut 5 bases from V and 5 bases from J; bases unmatched to any gene: 8.

This chain joins TRBV6-4 and TRBJ2-7, with 11 bases fitting TRBD2. The CDR3 runs 14 residues. CDR1 MRHNA and CDR2 SNTAGT come from the germline V gene. The junction had 6 bases not matched to a gene; V was cut back by 5 bases and J by 6 bases. This CDR3 is CASSYLGTSGEQYF. Written as DNA, the CDR3 is TGTGCCAGCAGTTACCTCGGGACTAGCGGCGAGCAGTACTTC.

Details on this clonotype: This is likely an artifact of a read error, given a far larger clone one base away. This chain uses TRBV28 with TRBJ2-4; D is undetermined. Germline V gene lookup returns CDR1 MDHEN and CDR2 SYDVKM. The CDR3 has 13 residues. V was pared by 8 bases and J by 15 bases, with 23 bases between. CDR3 sequence: CASGPPIVTLRYF. DNA of the CDR3: TGTGCCAGCGGTCCGCCGATTGTGACTCTGCGGTACTTC. Variable domain in full (rest from reference TRBV28 and TRBJ2-4): DVKVTQSSRYLVKRTGEKVFLECVQDMDHENMFWYRQDPGLGLRLIYFSYDVKMKEKGDIPEGYSVSREKKERFSLILESASTNQTSMYLCASGPPIVTLRYFGAGTRLSVL.

The gene calls are TRBV2 and TRBJ2-6, with D perhaps TRBD1 (6 bases). The V end was cut by 4 bases, the J end by 0 bases, with 16 bases between. Germline CDR1 is SNHLY and CDR2 is FYNNEI. This CDR3 has 18 amino acids. The CDR3 here is CASSVRLTGTSGANVLTF. The CDR3 DNA reads as TGTGCCAGCAGTGTGCGACTAACAGGGACCTCTGGGGCCAACGTCCTGACTTTC. Based on the CDR3 plus reference TRBV2 and TRBJ2-6, the full variable domain is EPEVTQTPSHQVTQMGQEVILRCVPISNHLYFYWYRQILGQKVEFLVSFYNNEISEKSEIFDDQFSVERPDGSNFTLKIRSTKLEDSAMYFCASSVRLTGTSGANVLTFGAGSRLTVL.

This clonotype has just a few counts. This sequence joins TRBV7-3 and TRBJ2-4; D is unresolved. V lost 0 bases, J lost 4 bases, and 13 bases lay in between. Germline CDR1 and CDR2: SGHTA and FQGTGA. This CDR3 comprises 16 residues. CDR3 bases: TGTGCCAGCAGCTTAACACGTGGCGCGGTTAAAAACATTCAGTACTTC. Its translation is CASSLTRGAVKNIQYF.

This clonotype has at least ten counts. J is TRBJ1-1 and V is TRBV27; D gene uncertain. Trimming took 3 bases from V and 2 from J, leaving 10 bases between them. The CDR3 extends over 14 amino acids. Germline CDR1 MNHEY, CDR2 SMNVEV (reference sequence). As DNA, the CDR3 is TGTGCCAGCAGTTTGTACGGAAAAAACACTGAAGCTTTCTTT. Translating gives CASSLYGKNTEAFF.

This clonotype was counted many times. The chain uses TRBV28 and TRBJ2-4, with 8 bases lining up with TRBD2. Trimming cost V 7 bases and J 9 bases; bases outside gene matches: 8. This CDR3 is built from 13 residues. In germline, CDR1 is MDHEN, CDR2 SYDVKM. The CDR3 region is CASIKAGGIIQYF. The CDR3 coding sequence is TGTGCCAGCATAAAGGCGGGAGGAATCATTCAGTACTTC.

This clonotype has only a few counts. The V and J genes are TRBV6-2 or TRBV6-3 and TRBJ1-5; D gene uncertain. With 5 bases removed from V and 0 bases from J, the gap between germline ends came to 20 bases. Per germline, CDR1 MNHEY and CDR2 SVGEGT. This CDR3 region has 18 residues. In DNA form, the CDR3 reads TGTGCCAGCAGTGAACCCGTTGAGGGTAGGGTTAGCAATCAGCCCCAGCATTTT. It is translated as CASSEPVEGRVSNQPQHF.

This clonotype was seen ten or more times. The V and J genes are TRBV28 and TRBJ1-5; D is perhaps TRBD1 (6 bases). V lost 7 bases, J lost 7 bases, and 17 bases lay in between. Germline V gene data show CDR1 as MDHEN and CDR2 as SYDVKM. There are 14 residues in the CDR3. CDR3 in DNA: TGTGCCAGCACCCACCAGGGGATTGGCCAGCCCCAGCATTTT. Protein product: CASTHQGIGQPQHF.

The CDR3 region has the DNA TGTGCCAGCAGTTTCTACTCAGCGGGACTCACAGATACGCAGTATTTT. Translating gives CASSFYSAGLTDTQYF. This chain uses TRBV12-3 or TRBV12-4 with TRBJ2-3; 7 bases map to TRBD2. The CDR3 length is 16 residues. The trim removed 3 bases at V and 2 bases at J, leaving 8 bases unmatched.

This clonotype was seen a handful of times. This sequence joins TRBV28 and TRBJ1-5; no clear D. Deletions cut 3 bases from V and 9 bases from J, with 15 bases between. Germline V CDR1 and CDR2: MDHEN, SYDVKM. The CDR3 is made up of 14 amino acids. The CDR3 DNA follows: TGTGCCAGCAGTTTTCCCGGTCCGTTTAGGCCCCAGCATTTT. Protein product: CASSFPGPFRPQHF.

This clonotype was counted a few times. The chain recombines TRBV5-1 with TRBJ2-3; D perhaps matches TRBD2 (6 bases). This CDR3 comprises 15 residues. Germline CDR1 SGHRS, CDR2 YFSETQ. Trimming removed 5 bases from V and 1 base from J, with 14 bases in between. The CDR3 loop is CASSQDGSRTDTQYF. CDR3 DNA sequence: TGCGCCAGCAGTCAGGACGGGAGTCGCACAGATACGCAGTATTTT. Full variable domain (missing parts from reference TRBV5-1 and TRBJ2-3): KAGVTQTPRYLIKTRGQQVTLSCSPISGHRSVSWYQQTPGQGLQFLFEYFSETQRNKGNFPGRFSGRQFSNSRSEMNVSTLELGDSALYLCASSQDGSRTDTQYFGPGTRLTVL.

The chain is built from TRBV19 and TRBJ2-5; D is perhaps TRBD2 (5 bases). Per germline, CDR1 LNHDA and CDR2 SQIVND (reference sequence). This CDR3 contains 14 residues. Trimming took off 7 bases at V and 4 bases at J, with 16 bases between the two ends. The CDR3 is CASTDSGVVETQYF. As DNA, the CDR3 is TGTGCCAGTACTGACTCCGGGGTTGTAGAGACCCAGTACTTC.

This clonotype has just a few counts. V is TRBV6-9 and J is TRBJ1-2; no firm D call. CDR1 and CDR2 (germline): MNHGY, SVAAGI. Trimming took off 4 bases at V and 6 bases at J, with 18 bases between the two ends. The CDR3 loop spans 15 amino acids. The CDR3 spells CASSWRAGSVDGYTF. The CDR3 coding sequence is TGTGCCAGCAGTTGGAGGGCCGGGAGTGTCGATGGCTACACCTTC.

This clonotype was detected many times. V gene TRBV11-2 combines with J gene TRBJ1-1; no reliable D call. This CDR3 contains 14 residues. Germline assignment: CDR1 SGHAT and CDR2 FQNNGV. Between the trimmed V and J ends, which lost 6 bases and 0 bases, there was a span of 11 bases. CDR3: CASSPNLMNTEAFF. In nucleotides, the CDR3 is TGTGCCAGCAGTCCGAACCTCATGAACACTGAAGCTTTCTTT.

On this clonotype itself: Possible read error: a much larger clone is one base away. The rearrangement joins TRBV27 to TRBJ2-2; D gene uncertain. The V gene's germline CDR1 is MNHEY and CDR2 SMNVEV (reference sequence). The CDR3 consists of 14 residues. The CDR3 region is CTSSLSVFTGELFF. For the CDR3, the DNA is TGTACCAGCAGTTTATCCGTATTTACCGGGGAGCTGTTTTTT.

In this sample, this clonotype turned up many times. This sequence joins TRBV7-9 and TRBJ2-7; perhaps TRBD2 as D (5 bases). This CDR3 has 13 residues. Germline-derived CDR1 and CDR2 are SEHNR and FQNEAQ (reference sequence). The V end lost 7 bases, the J end lost 4 bases, and 14 bases lay between the germline ends. The DNA for the CDR3 is TGTGCCAGCACCCCGGGGAGTACGTACGAGCAGTACTTC. Protein: CASTPGSTYEQYF.